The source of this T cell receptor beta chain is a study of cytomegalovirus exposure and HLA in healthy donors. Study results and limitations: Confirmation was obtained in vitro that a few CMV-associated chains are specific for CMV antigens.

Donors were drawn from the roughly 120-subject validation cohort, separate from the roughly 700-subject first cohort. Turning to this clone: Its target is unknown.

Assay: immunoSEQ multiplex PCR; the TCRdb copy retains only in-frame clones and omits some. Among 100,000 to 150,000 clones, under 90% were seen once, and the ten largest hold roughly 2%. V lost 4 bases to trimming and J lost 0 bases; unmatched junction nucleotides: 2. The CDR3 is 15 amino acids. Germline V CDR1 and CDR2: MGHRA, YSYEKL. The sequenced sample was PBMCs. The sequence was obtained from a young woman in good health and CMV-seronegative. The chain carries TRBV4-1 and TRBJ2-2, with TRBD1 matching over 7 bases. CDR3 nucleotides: TGCGCCAGCAGCCGACAGGGCCCGAACACCGGGGAGCTGTTTTTT. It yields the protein CASSRQGPNTGELFF.